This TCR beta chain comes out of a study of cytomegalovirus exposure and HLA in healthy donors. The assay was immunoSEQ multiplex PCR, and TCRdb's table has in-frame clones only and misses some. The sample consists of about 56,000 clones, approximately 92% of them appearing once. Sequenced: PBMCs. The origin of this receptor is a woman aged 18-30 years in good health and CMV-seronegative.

The CDR3 DNA is TGTGCCAGCAGCTTAGCGTCGGTTAATGAGCAGTTCTTC. Residues: CASSLASVNEQFF. V and J are TRBV7-9 and TRBJ2-1, with D uncertain. Germline assignment: CDR1 SEHNR and CDR2 FQNEAQ (reference sequence). This CDR3 is built from 13 residues. Trimming left V 0 bases short and J 7 bases short, with 7 bases between.